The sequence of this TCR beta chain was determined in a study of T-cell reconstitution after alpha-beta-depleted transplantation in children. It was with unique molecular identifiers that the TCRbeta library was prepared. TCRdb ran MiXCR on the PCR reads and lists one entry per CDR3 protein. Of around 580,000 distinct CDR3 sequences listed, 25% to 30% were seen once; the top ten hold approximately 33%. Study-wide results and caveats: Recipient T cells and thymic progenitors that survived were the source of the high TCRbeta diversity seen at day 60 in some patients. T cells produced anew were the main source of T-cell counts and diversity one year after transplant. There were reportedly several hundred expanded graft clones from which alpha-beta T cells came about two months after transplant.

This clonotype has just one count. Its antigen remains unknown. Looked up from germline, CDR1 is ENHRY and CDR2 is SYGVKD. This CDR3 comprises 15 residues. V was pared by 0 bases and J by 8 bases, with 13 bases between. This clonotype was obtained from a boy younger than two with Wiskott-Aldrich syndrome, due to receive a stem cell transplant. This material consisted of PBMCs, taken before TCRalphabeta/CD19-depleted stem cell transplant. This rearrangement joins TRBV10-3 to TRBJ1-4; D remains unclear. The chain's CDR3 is CAISESYRAGEKLFF. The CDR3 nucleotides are TGTGCCATCAGTGAGTCATATAGGGCGGGGGAAAAACTGTTTTTT.